This entry lists 27 T cell receptor beta chains sequenced from one sample in a study of CD8 T cells in Susac syndrome. Random hexamers were used to reverse transcribe roughly 0.5 to 1 ug of RNA. TCRdb passed the immunoSEQ multiplex PCR reads through MiXCR, listing each CDR3 protein once. The repertoire includes some 75,000 distinct CDR3 sequences, over 85% of them detected once, and 0.45% to 0.55% sits in the top ten. The sample consisted of CD8+ T cells from PBMCs. The source is a human donor with Susac syndrome.

The rearrangement links TRBV19 to TRBJ2-2, with 10 bases matching TRBD1. The CDR3 runs 14 residues. Germline CDR1 reads LNHDA; CDR2 reads SQIVND (reference sequence). Trimming removed 9 bases from V and 3 bases from J; junction bases left unmatched: 4. CDR3 nucleotide sequence: TGTGCCAGCTCCGGGACAGGGGACACCGGGGAGCTGTTTTTT. As protein: CASSGTGDTGELFF.

The chain joins TRBV5-4 to TRBJ2-3, with D hard to call. The V gene's germline CDR1 is SGHNT and CDR2 YYREEE (reference sequence). The V end was cut by 0 bases, the J end by 1 base, with 9 bases between. CDR3 length: 15 residues. The CDR3 DNA follows: TGTGCCAGCAGCTTGGTAGTAGAGGGCACAGATACGCAGTATTTT. The encoded protein is CASSLVVEGTDTQYF.

The CDR3 reads CASSYGSGGSDEQFF. CDR3 bases: TGTGCCAGCAGTTACGGGTCGGGAGGGAGCGATGAGCAGTTCTTC. The chain has TRBV6-2 or TRBV6-3 and TRBJ2-1; 8 nucleotides match TRBD2. The CDR3 length is 15 residues. Trimming removed 2 bases from V and 8 bases from J; junction bases left unmatched: 8. Per germline, CDR1 MNHEY and CDR2 SVGEGT.

The chain employs TRBV12-3 or TRBV12-4 and TRBJ1-1; tentative D call: TRBD1 (5 bases). The length of the CDR3 is 15 residues. V lost 4 bases and J 5 bases, leaving 17 bases between the germline ends. For the CDR3, the DNA is TGTGCCAGCAGTTCCTTAACAGGTGGAAAGACTGAAGCTTTCTTT. It codes for CASSSLTGGKTEAFF.

J is TRBJ2-2 and V is TRBV12-3 or TRBV12-4, with D perhaps given as TRBD1 or TRBD2 (5 bases each). This CDR3 has 15 residues. Trimming left V 6 bases short and J 1 base short, with 12 bases between. CDR3 sequence: CASRGVAGNTGELFF. In DNA, the CDR3 is TGTGCCAGCAGGGGGGTCGCAGGGAACACCGGGGAGCTGTTTTTT.

The genes are TRBV3-1 and TRBJ1-2, with TRBD1 identical over 8 bases. This CDR3 comprises 15 residues. Germline V gene lookup returns CDR1 LGHDT and CDR2 YNNKEL (reference sequence). The ends lost 0 bases at V and 6 bases at J; junction bases unmatched: 6. The chain's CDR3 is CASSQEGDRIHGYTF. The CDR3 DNA sequence: TGTGCCAGCAGCCAAGAGGGGGACAGGATACATGGCTACACCTTC.

The chain uses TRBV29-1 and TRBJ2-1; 12 bases are a match to TRBD2. The CDR3 contains 14 residues. Trimming took 7 bases from V and 6 from J; bases not matched to a gene: 7. Germline V lookup: CDR1 SQVTM, CDR2 ANQGSEA. The CDR3 here is CSDRLAGVGNEQFF. Written as DNA, the CDR3 is TGCAGCGACCGACTAGCGGGAGTCGGCAATGAGCAGTTCTTC.

The CDR3 nucleotides are TGTGCCACCAGCACCGCGACTAGGTTCACAGATACGCAGTATTTT. Its translation: CATSTATRFTDTQYF. This rearrangement joins TRBV15 to TRBJ2-3; the D gene is possibly TRBD2 (6 bases). The CDR3 loop spans 15 amino acids. V was trimmed by 4 bases and J by 2 bases, leaving 13 bases between them. Germline CDR1 is LNHNV and CDR2 is YYDKDF (reference sequence).

This clonotype has just one count. The chain carries TRBV7-9 and TRBJ1-1; D is undetermined. The V end was cut by 5 bases, the J end by 0 bases, with 16 bases between. Germline loops: CDR1 SEHNR, CDR2 FQNEAQ (reference sequence). The CDR3 extends over 16 amino acids. CDR3: CASSPSGWQMNTEAFF. The CDR3 DNA follows: TGTGCCAGCAGCCCATCGGGATGGCAGATGAACACTGAAGCTTTCTTT. The full variable domain, completed using reference TRBV7-9 and TRBJ1-1, is DTGVSQNPRHKITKRGQNVTFRCDPISEHNRLYWYRQTLGQGPEFLTYFQNEAQLEKSRLLSDRFSAERPKGSFSTLEIQRTEQGDSAMYLCASSPSGWQMNTEAFFGQGTRLTVV.

The chain recombines TRBV7-2 with TRBJ1-1; D is ambiguous. Trimming took 2 bases from V and 4 from J, leaving 20 bases between them. The CDR3 totals 17 residues. The germline gives CDR1 SGHTA, CDR2 FQGNSA. As DNA, the CDR3 is TGTGCCAGCAGCTTAAGCGCAAAAAGTCTCGCTCCCACTGAAGCTTTCTTT. Residues: CASSLSAKSLAPTEAFF.

This chain links TRBV2 with TRBJ1-2, with TRBD1 matching over 8 bases. Trimming removed 6 bases from V and 8 bases from J; junction bases left unmatched: 2. CDR1 and CDR2 from the germline V gene are SNHLY and FYNNEI. CDR3 length equals 11 residues. The CDR3 spells CASRDREGYTF. For the CDR3, the DNA is TGTGCCAGCAGGGACAGGGAAGGCTACACCTTC.

The rearrangement uses TRBV9 and TRBJ1-1, with TRBD1 matching 9 bases. Trimming cost V 0 bases and J 8 bases; bases outside gene matches: 5. Looked up from germline, CDR1 is SGDLS and CDR2 is YYNGEE. The CDR3 spans 14 residues. In DNA, the CDR3 is TGTGCCAGCAGCGTAGAGGGACAGGGAAAAGAAGCTTTCTTT. Protein: CASSVEGQGKEAFF.

The chain combines TRBV9 with TRBJ1-4, with 7 bases matching TRBD1. Germline lookup yields CDR1 SGDLS and CDR2 YYNGEE. The CDR3 runs 15 residues. V shed 6 bases, J shed 5 bases, and the junction held 10 bases outside the gene matches. As DNA, the CDR3 is TGTGCCAGCAACACACCCGGGACAGAAAATGAAAAACTGTTTTTT. It codes for CASNTPGTENEKLFF.

This rearrangement joins TRBV27 to TRBJ2-1; D is tentatively TRBD1 or TRBD2 (6 bases each). Germline V lookup: CDR1 MNHEY, CDR2 SMNVEV (reference sequence). This CDR3 is 17 amino acids long. The V gene lost 2 bases and the J gene lost 3 bases, with 17 bases spanning the gap. This CDR3 reads CASSLETRGSFYNEQFF. The CDR3 DNA reads TGTGCCAGCAGTTTAGAGACTAGGGGGAGTTTCTACAATGAGCAGTTCTTC.

This sequence joins TRBV2 and TRBJ2-2; D ambiguous. V dropped 3 bases and J dropped 4 bases, with 9 bases sitting between them. The CDR3 is made up of 14 amino acids. Germline V lookup: CDR1 SNHLY, CDR2 FYNNEI. CDR3 loop: CASSEVRSTGELFF. In nucleotides, the CDR3 is TGTGCCAGCAGTGAGGTGAGGAGCACCGGGGAGCTGTTTTTT.

V gene TRBV19 combines with J gene TRBJ2-7, with D perhaps given as TRBD1 or TRBD2 (5 bases each). Germline CDR1 reads LNHDA; CDR2 reads SQIVND (reference sequence). The length of the CDR3 is 13 residues. Trimming left V 6 bases short and J 6 bases short, with 15 bases between. CDR3 in DNA: TGTGCCAGTAGGTCCCGTGGGGGACCCGAGCAGTACTTC. Its protein is CASRSRGGPEQYF. The entire variable domain, with the rest obtained from reference TRBV19 and TRBJ2-7, is as follows: DGGITQSPKYLFRKEGQNVTLSCEQNLNHDAMYWYRQDPGQGLRLIYYSQIVNDFQKGDIAEGYSVSREKKESFPLTVTSAQKNPTAFYLCASRSRGGPEQYFGPGTRLTVT.

The gene calls are TRBV19 and TRBJ2-6; no clear D. The CDR3 has 15 residues. Deletions cut 5 bases from V and 0 bases from J, with 8 bases between. The germline V gene has CDR1 LNHDA and CDR2 SQIVND (reference sequence). In DNA form, the CDR3 reads TGTGCCAGTAGTCCGTCGAGCTCTGGGGCCAACGTCCTGACTTTC. The encoded protein is CASSPSSSGANVLTF. Filled out from reference TRBV19 and TRBJ2-6, the complete variable domain reads DGGITQSPKYLFRKEGQNVTLSCEQNLNHDAMYWYRQDPGQGLRLIYYSQIVNDFQKGDIAEGYSVSREKKESFPLTVTSAQKNPTAFYLCASSPSSSGANVLTFGAGSRLTVL.

This rearrangement joins TRBV3-1 to TRBJ2-3; D might be TRBD1 (6 bases). CDR3 length: 15 amino acids. Germline CDR1 is LGHDT and CDR2 is YNNKEL (reference sequence). Trimming stripped 6 bases from V and 2 bases from J, with 15 bases between. CDR3 DNA: TGTGCCAGCAGAAGGGGGTATGTCGACACAGATACGCAGTATTTT. Protein product: CASRRGYVDTDTQYF.

This chain uses TRBV20-1 with TRBJ2-5; TRBD2 agrees at 10 bases. Germline assignment: CDR1 DFQATT and CDR2 SNEGSKA (reference sequence). This CDR3 is built from 16 residues. The junction had 9 bases not matched to a gene; V was cut back by 0 bases and J by 5 bases. For the CDR3, the DNA is TGCAGTGCTAGAGAGGGAGCGGGAGGGCCAGAGGAGACCCAGTACTTC. This sequence encodes CSAREGAGGPEETQYF.

The genes are TRBV15 and TRBJ2-2; TRBD2 might be the D (6 bases). The germline V and J ends were trimmed by 8 bases and 8 bases, with 18 bases remaining between them. Germline-derived CDR1 and CDR2 are LNHNV and YYDKDF (reference sequence). The CDR3 spans 14 residues. In DNA, the CDR3 is TGTGCCACCCGGGGGATAATCTCAGGAGGGGAGCTGTTTTTT. Translating gives CATRGIISGGELFF.

Only a few counts were recorded for this clonotype. The chain uses TRBV5-1 and TRBJ2-1; 9 bases are a match to TRBD2. The CDR3 covers 15 residues. Germline CDR1 and CDR2: SGHRS and YFSETQ. V lost 1 base to trimming and J lost 5 bases; unmatched junction nucleotides: 4. The CDR3 here is CASSLQAGGNNEQFF. The CDR3 DNA sequence: TGCGCCAGCAGCTTGCAAGCGGGGGGAAACAATGAGCAGTTCTTC.

The chain couples TRBV5-6 to TRBJ2-4; D is possibly TRBD1 (6 bases). V lost 4 bases and J lost 4, with 21 bases in between. Germline CDR1 reads SGHDT; CDR2 reads YYEEEE. This CDR3 comprises 17 residues. CDR3 in DNA: TGTGCCAGCAGCACAGGTGTCTGGACAGACATAAAAAACATTCAGTACTTC. This encodes CASSTGVWTDIKNIQYF.

The V and J genes are TRBV4-1 and TRBJ1-5; TRBD1 aligns across 7 bases. V lost 0 bases and J lost 1; bases outside the gene matches: 9. The CDR3 runs 18 residues. Germline assignment: CDR1 MGHRA and CDR2 YSYEKL. The CDR3 region is CASSQDRVGGRSNQPQHF. The CDR3 DNA reads as TGCGCCAGCAGCCAAGATCGGGTAGGGGGCCGCAGCAATCAGCCCCAGCATTTT.

The genes are TRBV6-2 or TRBV6-3 and TRBJ2-1; D is uncertain. The CDR3 has 15 residues. The germline V gene has CDR1 MNHEY and CDR2 SVGEGT. V lost 6 bases, J lost 7 bases, and 19 bases lay in between. CDR3 amino acids: CASSPRWVVRNEQFF. CDR3 DNA: TGTGCCAGCAGCCCTCGTTGGGTCGTAAGGAATGAGCAGTTCTTC.

The chain joins TRBV6-7 to TRBJ1-2, with D unclear. TRBV6-7 is identified as an open reading frame with a role that is uncertain. The CDR3 totals 14 residues. V dropped 2 bases and J dropped 4 bases, with 11 bases sitting between them. The CDR3 region has the DNA TGTGCCAGCAGTTACGCGCGGGATGGCTATGGCTACACCTTC. Its protein product is CASSYARDGYGYTF.

This chain connects TRBV20-1 to TRBJ2-3; 11 bases align to TRBD2. Per the germline V gene, CDR1 is DFQATT and CDR2 is SNEGSKA (reference sequence). The CDR3 spans 16 residues. J gave up 1 base and V 2 bases, and 5 bases lay outside the gene matches. DNA of the CDR3: TGCAGTGCTAGACTACTAGCGGGAGACCGCACAGATACGCAGTATTTT. Translating it yields CSARLLAGDRTDTQYF.

The chain links TRBV7-8 to TRBJ1-5; a possible D gene is TRBD1 (6 bases). Germline V lookup: CDR1 SGHVS, CDR2 FQNEAQ. This CDR3 is built from 16 residues. Trimming took 5 bases from V and 1 from J, leaving 15 bases between them. CDR3: CASSPPTGQSNQPQHF. The CDR3 nucleotides read TGTGCCAGCAGCCCGCCGACAGGCCAGAGCAATCAGCCCCAGCATTTT.